This TCR beta chain was observed in a study of T-cell reconstitution after alpha-beta-depleted transplantation in children. This CDR3 has 14 amino acids. Trimming removed 3 bases at V and 8 bases at J, with 16 bases between. This clonotype came up a few times. This sample's TCRbeta library carried unique molecular identifier barcodes. TCRdb reprocessed the PCR reads with MiXCR, giving one entry per CDR3 protein. The table lists about 610,000 distinct CDR3 sequences, approximately 10% of them singletons. The material was PBMCs from the stem cell graft donor, obtained from the stem cell graft. The receptor was derived from a human donor who donated a stem cell graft to a child with acute myeloid leukemia. The chain is built from TRBV12-3 or TRBV12-4 and TRBJ1-2; TRBD1 might be the D (5 bases). The CDR3 loop reads CASSFRGTQGGYTF. As DNA, the CDR3 is TGTGCCAGCAGTTTCCGGGGGACCCAGGGAGGCTACACCTTC.